This T cell receptor beta chain was recovered during a study of blood T cell repertoires in COVID-19. In the authors' workflow: From reference gene primer amplification, estimates of nucleated cell counts were derived. The table came from immunoSEQ multiplex PCR; TCRdb's copy has only in-frame clones and leaves some out. V and J calls and clone size are as listed in that table; D and trimming were resolved from the DNA. The sample lists over 200,000 clones, around 86% occurring once. The material sequenced was peripheral blood. The TCR sequence derives from a man aged 80 or over with acute or convalescent COVID-19.

CDR3: CASSPAGHQNTGELFF. DNA for the CDR3: TGTGCCAGCTCACCAGCGGGCCATCAAAACACCGGGGAGCTGTTTTTT. The genes are TRBV18 and TRBJ2-2, with a weak D call TRBD2 (5 bases). The CDR3 length is 16 residues. Germline values: CDR1 KGHSH, CDR2 LQKENI. Trimming cost V 2 bases and J 2 bases, with 12 bases left between them.